The present T cell receptor (beta chain) was sequenced within a study of T cell responses to AZD1222 COVID-19 vaccine. Some clones are missing from TCRdb's copy, which holds only in-frame ones; the method was immunoSEQ multiplex PCR. This table holds fewer than 55,000 clones, about nine tenths found once. Germline values: CDR1 SGHRS, CDR2 YFSETQ. This CDR3 contains 16 residues. Trimming cost V 0 bases and J 4 bases; bases outside gene matches: 7. The V gene is TRBV5-1, the J gene TRBJ2-1, with 7 bases matching TRBD2. This TCR was recovered from an adult who received the AZD1222 COVID-19 vaccine. Specimen: peripheral blood, collected 28 days after the second AZD1222 dose. The CDR3 DNA is TGCGCCAGCAGCTTGGAAGAGACTAGCCCATACAATGAGCAGTTCTTC. Amino acids: CASSLEETSPYNEQFF.